The present T cell receptor beta chain was sequenced within a study of Ad26.COV2.S vaccination and SARS-CoV-2 variants (dated by TCRdb to 2020 to 2022). Background on the whole study: Sequencing of the TCRbeta repertoire served to evaluate the specificity and breadth of SARS-CoV-2-reactive T cell receptors following Ad26.COV2.S vaccination. The TCR-sequenced set comprised approximately 32 samples: around 20 Ad26.COV2.S vaccine recipients, 5 placebo recipients and 8 SARS-CoV-2 convalescent individuals.

The immunoSEQ Assay was the method used to sequence TCRbeta CDR3 regions. After extraction, genomic DNA underwent amplification by bias-controlled multiplex PCR, followed by high-throughput sequencing. The source study handled its data this way. To quantify the absolute abundance of each unique TCRbeta CDR3 region, sequences were collapsed and filtered. T cell fraction was estimated by normalizing TCRbeta template counts to usable DNA, which was measured by amplifying reference genes present in all nucleated cells. Repertoire TCRs were annotated as SARS-CoV-2-specific when V gene, CDR3 amino acid sequence and J gene were exactly matched to a known reactive TCR set. The reference SARS-CoV-2 TCR set was derived from MIRA and filtered for enrichment in COVID-19-positive ImmuneCODE repertoires, a step that removed public or cross-reactive TCRs. Using the MIRA antigens, annotated TCRs were further analysed by specific ORF or by position within an ORF. Breadth was defined as annotated unique rearrangements over total unique productive rearrangements; depth was the summed frequency of those rearrangements. TCR breadth was compared between groups using two-sided Wilcoxon rank-sum tests. TCRdb stores this immuneACCESS table with in-frame sequences only. Part of the clones is absent; in the studies checked, under half of the shortfall reflects unresolved V genes, and no reason is known for the rest. The DNA gave D and trimming, while V, J and clone size come from that table. The sample table records over 110,000 clones; roughly 85% of these occur just once. The top ten constitute approximately 5.1% of the sample.

The sample's time point, from its label and the paper: individuals recovered from natural SARS-CoV-2 infection. In the case of this clone: Its specific antigen is unknown. No quality values exist for individual bases; no much larger clone is one base distant.

The germline V gene encodes CDR1 MDHEN and CDR2 SYDVKM. CDR3 length: 14 amino acids, cysteine to phenylalanine. The entry retains the CDR3 DNA only, 42 bases that are in frame from base 1. Here V drops 6 bases and J drops 1 base, and the junction holds 5 bases not matched to any gene. What the research found in general, with its limitations: It was noted by the authors that total T cell responses may have been underestimated by the TCR breadth and depth analyses. Vaccine and placebo recipients had comparable non-spike TCR breadth, which fits with the vaccine containing only spike. Ad26.COV2.S recipients had higher spike-specific TCR breadth than placebo recipients (P = 0.0014). After vaccination, substantial breadth of spike-specific CD8+ and CD4+ T cell responses was reported.

The sequence came from a human donor who had recovered from COVID-19. The receptor chain draws on TRBV28 and TRBJ2-5; 7 bases in between match TRBD2. The source was peripheral blood, collected after recovery from COVID-19. At the DNA level, the sequence is TGTGCCAGCAGCTCAGCGGGGCCCCAAGAGACCCAGTACTTC. This sequence encodes CASSSAGPQETQYF. Outside the CDR3, residues come from the reference TRBV28 and TRBJ2-5 proteins, so the full variable domain is: DVKVTQSSRYLVKRTGEKVFLECVQDMDHENMFWYRQDPGLGLRLIYFSYDVKMKEKGDIPEGYSVSREKKERFSLILESASTNQTSMYLCASSSAGPQETQYFGPGTRLLVL.